These 2 T cell receptor beta chains came from one sample sequenced in a study of sequential checkpoint blockade in melanoma. Sample treatment: randomized to nivolumab then ipilimumab (arm A) or the reverse (arm B). Assay: immunoSEQ multiplex PCR; the TCRdb copy retains only in-frame clones and omits some. This sample has 14,000 or so clones; 50% to 55% occur once, and the top ten carry around 15%. Sequencing used CD8+ T cells sorted from blood (inferred from file names), obtained from a patient given nivolumab and ipilimumab in sequence. The receptors were gathered from a human donor with melanoma.

This clone was counted a few times. The CDR3 DNA sequence: TGTGCCAGCAGTGACCCCCACAGGAGCTCCTACGAGCAGTACTTC. The encoded protein is CASSDPHRSSYEQYF. This rearrangement joins TRBV2 to TRBJ2-7; TRBD1 is a possible D gene (5 bases). V was pared by 3 bases and J by 0 bases, with 12 bases between. The V gene's germline CDR1 is SNHLY and CDR2 FYNNEI. The CDR3 loop spans 15 amino acids.

The chain employs TRBV11-1 and TRBJ2-5; the D gene is possibly TRBD1 (6 bases). The better agreement between TRBJ2-7 and the DNA end casts doubt on the J call. The length of the CDR3 is 14 residues. The germline gives CDR1 SGHAT, CDR2 FQDESV (reference sequence). The CDR3 coding sequence is TGTGCCAGCAGCTTAGTCTGGGACACCTACGAGCAGTACTTC. Translated, it gives CASSLVWDTYEQYF.